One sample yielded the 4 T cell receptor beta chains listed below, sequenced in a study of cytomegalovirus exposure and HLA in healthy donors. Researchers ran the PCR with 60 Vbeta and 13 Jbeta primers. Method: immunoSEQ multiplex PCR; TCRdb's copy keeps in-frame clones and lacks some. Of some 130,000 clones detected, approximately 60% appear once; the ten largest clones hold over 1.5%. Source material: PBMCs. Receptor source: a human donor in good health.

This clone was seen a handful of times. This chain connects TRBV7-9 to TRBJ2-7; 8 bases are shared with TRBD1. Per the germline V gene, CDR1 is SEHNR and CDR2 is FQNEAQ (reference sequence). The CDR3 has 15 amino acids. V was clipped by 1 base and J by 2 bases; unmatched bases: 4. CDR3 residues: CASSLGQGFTYEQYF. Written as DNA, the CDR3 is TGTGCCAGCAGCTTAGGACAGGGGTTTACCTACGAGCAGTACTTC.

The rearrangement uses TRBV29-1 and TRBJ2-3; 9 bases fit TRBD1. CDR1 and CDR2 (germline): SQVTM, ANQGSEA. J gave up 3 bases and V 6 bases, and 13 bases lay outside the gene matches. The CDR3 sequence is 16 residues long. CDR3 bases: TGCAGCGTCGTAGGAGGAGACAGGGGGTTAACAGATACGCAGTATTTT. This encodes CSVVGGDRGLTDTQYF.

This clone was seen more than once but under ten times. DNA for the CDR3: TGTGCCAGCAGCTTCACAGGGAGCAATCAGCCCCAGCATTTT. Amino acid sequence: CASSFTGSNQPQHF. The chain carries TRBV25-1 and TRBJ1-5; D perhaps matches TRBD1 (6 bases). Germline-derived CDR1 and CDR2 are MGHDK and SYGVNS. V dropped 6 bases and J dropped 1 base, with 10 bases sitting between them. CDR3 length: 14 amino acids.

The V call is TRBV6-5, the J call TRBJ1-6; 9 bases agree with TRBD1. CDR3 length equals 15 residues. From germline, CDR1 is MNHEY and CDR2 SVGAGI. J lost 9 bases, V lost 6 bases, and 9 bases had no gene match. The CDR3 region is CASSREGQGISPLHF. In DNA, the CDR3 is TGTGCCAGCAGCCGCGAAGGACAGGGGATTTCACCCCTCCACTTT.